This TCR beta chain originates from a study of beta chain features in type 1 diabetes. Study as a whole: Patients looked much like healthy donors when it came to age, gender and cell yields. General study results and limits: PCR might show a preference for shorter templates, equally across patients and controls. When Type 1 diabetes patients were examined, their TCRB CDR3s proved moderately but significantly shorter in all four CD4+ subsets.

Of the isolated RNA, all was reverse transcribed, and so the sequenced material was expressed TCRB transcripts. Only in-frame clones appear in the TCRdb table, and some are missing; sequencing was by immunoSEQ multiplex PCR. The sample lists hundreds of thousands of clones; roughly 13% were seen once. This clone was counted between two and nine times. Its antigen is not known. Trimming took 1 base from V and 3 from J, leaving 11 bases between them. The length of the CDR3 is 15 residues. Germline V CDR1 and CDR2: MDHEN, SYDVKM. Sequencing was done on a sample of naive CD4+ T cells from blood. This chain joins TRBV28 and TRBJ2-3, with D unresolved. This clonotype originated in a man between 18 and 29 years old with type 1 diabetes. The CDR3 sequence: CASSLLASTTDTQYF. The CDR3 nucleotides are TGTGCCAGCAGTTTATTGGCAAGTACGACAGATACGCAGTATTTT.